The 6 T cell receptor beta chains below were found in one sample sequenced in a study of post-analysis software for immune sequencing data. Tagging with unique molecular identifiers was a feature of the TCR beta cDNA libraries. One entry per CDR3 protein results from TCRdb running MiXCR on the PCR reads. The table shows roughly 800,000 distinct CDR3 sequences, with 35% to 55% occurring only once. Antigen specificity for these receptors is unknown. General observations from the study: A handful of TRBV segments were significantly more frequent in patients than in controls. TRBV5-6, TRBV5-1 and TRBV20-1 were among these segments.

Sample: blood. The receptors come from a girl aged 5-17 years with multiple sclerosis.

This sequence joins TRBV11-2 and TRBJ2-7, with 9 bases fitting TRBD1. The CDR3 runs 15 residues. The junction had 7 bases not matched to a gene; V was cut back by 5 bases and J by 2 bases. Germline V gives CDR1 SGHAT, CDR2 FQNNGV. CDR3 in amino acids: CASSHRGQGAYEQYF. CDR3 in DNA: TGTGCCAGCAGCCATCGGGGACAGGGAGCCTACGAGCAGTACTTC.

The gene calls are TRBV12-3 or TRBV12-4 and TRBJ1-1; the D is unclear. Trimming took 5 bases from V and 11 from J, leaving 18 bases between them. The CDR3 is made up of 13 amino acids. Here the CDR3 DNA reads TGTGCCAGCAGTCTTTCTTTGTTGGGAGTGGCTTTCTTT. Translating gives CASSLSLLGVAFF.

The chain combines TRBV5-6 with TRBJ1-5, with a possible D match to TRBD1 (5 bases). CDR1 and CDR2 (germline): SGHDT, YYEEEE. Trimming left V 5 bases short and J 3 bases short, with 9 bases between. The CDR3 is 13 amino acids. Here the CDR3 DNA reads TGTGCCAGCAGTCCAGGGATCAATCAGCCCCAGCATTTT. Translated, it gives CASSPGINQPQHF.

The rearrangement uses TRBV14 and TRBJ2-5; 9 nucleotides line up with TRBD2. The CDR3 extends over 15 amino acids. Germline CDR1 is SGHDN and CDR2 is FVKESK. With V trimmed by 3 bases and J by 5 bases, 7 bases remained unmatched. In DNA form, the CDR3 reads TGTGCCAGCAGCCAGGGGACTAGCAGTTTTGAGACCCAGTACTTC. It translates to CASSQGTSSFETQYF. The variable domain in full, completed from reference TRBV14 and TRBJ2-5, reads EAGVTQFPSHSVIEKGQTVTLRCDPISGHDNLYWYRRVMGKEIKFLLHFVKESKQDESGMPNNRFLAERTGGTYSTLKVQPAELEDSGVYFCASSQGTSSFETQYFGPGTRLLVL.

The chain uses TRBV30 and TRBJ1-5; D gene uncertain. Trimming pared 3 bases from V and 7 bases from J, leaving 22 bases between. Germline V CDR1 and CDR2: GTSNPN, SVGIG (reference sequence). The CDR3 has 16 amino acids. CDR3 protein: CAWSDRRVGSGQPQHF. The DNA for the CDR3 is TGTGCCTGGAGCGACCGAAGAGTGGGCTCGGGCCAGCCCCAGCATTTT.

In regard to this clonotype: One junction end does not reproduce the germline sequence, and a read error may be involved. This sequence joins TRBV5-1 and TRBJ2-3; weak D call: TRBD2 (5 bases). The CDR3 consists of 16 residues. Per germline, CDR1 SGHRS and CDR2 YFSETQ. The chain's CDR3 is CAGSLVTSGTADTQYF. CDR3 DNA: TGCGCCGGCAGCTTGGTTACTAGTGGTACGGCAGATACGCAGTATTTT. Combining the CDR3 with reference TRBV5-1 and TRBJ2-3 gives the whole variable domain KAGVTQTPRYLIKTRGQQVTLSCSPISGHRSVSWYQQTPGQGLQFLFEYFSETQRNKGNFPGRFSGRQFSNSRSEMNVSTLELGDSALYLCAGSLVTSGTADTQYFGPGTRLTVL.